This is a list of T cell receptor beta chains from one sample in a study of regulatory T cells in long-lasting Graves disease. Each CDR3 protein is one row after TCRdb ran MiXCR on the multiplex PCR reads. The sample contains more than 300,000 distinct CDR3 sequences, about 23% of which appear only once. Sample: peripheral blood mononuclear cells (PBMCs), taken when the disease was refractory, from a patient treated with antithyroid drugs. These receptors came from a middle-aged woman with Graves disease. The CDR3 runs from the conserved cysteine through the conserved F or W. Each record gives: D gene, V gene, J gene, clone size, CDR3 protein, CDR3 DNA. A D gene is named only where the DNA matches it firmly. Part of the rows lack a size; the others show once, few, many or a class for expanded clones.

d_gene: TRBD1
v_gene: TRBV28
j_gene: TRBJ2-7
abundance: many
CDR3aa: CASSPAGGTFYEQYF
CDR3nt: TGTGCCAGCAGCCCCGCAGGGGGCACCTTCTACGAGCAGTACTTC

d_gene: NA
v_gene: TRBV7-2
j_gene: TRBJ2-7
abundance: many
CDR3aa: CASSLAVGSSYEQYF
CDR3nt: TGTGCCAGCAGCTTAGCGGTCGGCTCTTCCTACGAGCAGTACTTC

d_gene: TRBD2
v_gene: TRBV7-6
j_gene: TRBJ2-2
abundance: NA
CDR3aa: CASSLTSGIVGELFF
CDR3nt: TGTGCCAGCAGCTTAACTAGCGGGATTGTCGGGGAGCTGTTTTTT

d_gene: TRBD2
v_gene: TRBV28
j_gene: TRBJ2-1
abundance: few
CDR3aa: CASRNPGTSGRPHNEQFF
CDR3nt: TGTGCCAGCAGAAATCCCGGGACTAGCGGGAGGCCCCACAATGAGCAGTTCTTC

d_gene: TRBD1
v_gene: TRBV19
j_gene: TRBJ1-5
abundance: few
CDR3aa: CASSSEGGHNQPQHF
CDR3nt: TGTGCCAGTAGTAGTGAAGGGGGCCACAATCAGCCCCAGCATTTT

d_gene: NA
v_gene: TRBV12-3/TRBV12-4
j_gene: TRBJ2-7
abundance: many
CDR3aa: CASKRGITYEQYF
CDR3nt: TGTGCCAGCAAGCGCGGGATCACCTACGAGCAGTACTTC

d_gene: NA
v_gene: TRBV3-1
j_gene: TRBJ2-7
abundance: NA
CDR3aa: CASSQAVRLANSYEQYF
CDR3nt: TGTGCCAGCAGCCAAGCGGTTCGGCTAGCGAATTCCTACGAGCAGTACTTC

d_gene: NA
v_gene: TRBV3-1
j_gene: TRBJ1-1
abundance: NA
CDR3aa: CASSHRPGHMNTEAFF
CDR3nt: TGTGCCAGCAGCCATAGACCGGGACATATGAACACTGAAGCTTTCTTT

d_gene: NA
v_gene: TRBV3-1
j_gene: TRBJ2-2
abundance: NA
CDR3aa: CASSHSLAGELFF
CDR3nt: TGTGCCAGCAGCCACTCCCTCGCAGGGGAGCTGTTTTTT

d_gene: NA
v_gene: TRBV11-2
j_gene: TRBJ2-3
abundance: few
CDR3aa: CASSLTHTDTQYF
CDR3nt: TGTGCCAGCAGCTTAACTCACACAGATACGCAGTATTTT

d_gene: NA
v_gene: TRBV6-5
j_gene: TRBJ2-3
abundance: few
CDR3aa: CASSYSRVPTDTQYF
CDR3nt: TGTGCCAGCAGTTATTCTCGGGTACCCACAGATACGCAGTATTTT

d_gene: NA
v_gene: TRBV10-3
j_gene: TRBJ1-1
abundance: many
CDR3aa: CAISDAANTEAFF
CDR3nt: TGTGCCATCAGTGATGCAGCGAACACTGAAGCTTTCTTT

d_gene: NA
v_gene: TRBV11-2
j_gene: TRBJ2-5
abundance: many
CDR3aa: CASIASNRSPQETQYF
CDR3nt: TGTGCCAGCATCGCATCAAATCGCTCCCCCCAAGAGACCCAGTACTTC

d_gene: NA
v_gene: TRBV2
j_gene: TRBJ2-7
abundance: many
CDR3aa: CASSGMYEQYF
CDR3nt: TGTGCCAGCAGTGGAATGTACGAGCAGTACTTC

d_gene: NA
v_gene: TRBV20-1
j_gene: TRBJ2-5
abundance: many
CDR3aa: CSARRQGGKTQYF
CDR3nt: TGCAGTGCTAGAAGACAGGGCGGGAAGACCCAGTACTTC

d_gene: TRBD1
v_gene: TRBV6-9
j_gene: TRBJ2-7
abundance: many
CDR3aa: CASSSTTGYRYEQYF
CDR3nt: TGTGCCAGCAGTTCGACGACAGGGTACCGCTACGAGCAGTACTTC

d_gene: TRBD2
v_gene: TRBV7-4
j_gene: TRBJ2-4
abundance: few
CDR3aa: CASSSFGGAGFHILAKNIQYF
CDR3nt: TGTGCCAGCAGCTCGTTCGGCGGAGCGGGGTTCCACATTCTAGCCAAAAACATTCAGTACTTC

d_gene: NA
v_gene: TRBV20-1
j_gene: TRBJ2-5
abundance: many
CDR3aa: CSANLGRQETQYF
CDR3nt: TGCAGTGCAAACTTGGGCAGGCAAGAGACCCAGTACTTC

d_gene: NA
v_gene: TRBV4-1
j_gene: TRBJ1-1
abundance: once
CDR3aa: CASSQDRGIPAFF
CDR3nt: TGCGCCAGCAGCCAAGATAGGGGTATCCCAGCTTTCTTT

d_gene: TRBD1
v_gene: TRBV28
j_gene: TRBJ2-7
abundance: NA
CDR3aa: CASREPGTGKPYEQYF
CDR3nt: TGTGCCAGCAGAGAACCCGGGACAGGGAAGCCCTACGAGCAGTACTTC

d_gene: TRBD1
v_gene: TRBV12-3/TRBV12-4
j_gene: TRBJ2-5
abundance: many
CDR3aa: CASTWGQGYQETQYF
CDR3nt: TGTGCCAGCACCTGGGGACAGGGTTACCAAGAGACCCAGTACTTC

d_gene: NA
v_gene: TRBV6-1
j_gene: TRBJ1-1
abundance: many
CDR3aa: CASSEATSAVTEAFF
CDR3nt: TGTGCCAGCAGTGAAGCCACATCGGCGGTCACTGAAGCTTTCTTT

d_gene: NA
v_gene: TRBV6-9
j_gene: TRBJ2-7
abundance: few
CDR3aa: CASSFTRSSEQYF
CDR3nt: TGTGCCAGCAGTTTTACAAGGTCGAGCGAGCAGTACTTC

d_gene: NA
v_gene: TRBV28
j_gene: TRBJ2-7
abundance: many
CDR3aa: CASSRAFGEQYF
CDR3nt: TGTGCCAGCAGTCGCGCCTTTGGCGAGCAGTACTTC

d_gene: TRBD1
v_gene: TRBV2
j_gene: TRBJ2-5
abundance: many
CDR3aa: CASKIQGDQETQYF
CDR3nt: TGTGCCAGCAAAATACAGGGGGACCAAGAGACCCAGTACTTC